This is a list of T cell receptor beta chains from one sample in a study of blood T cell repertoires in COVID-19. Generated by immunoSEQ multiplex PCR, the TCRdb table keeps only in-frame clones and is missing some. The sample contains roughly 430,000 clones, around nine tenths of which appear only once. Source material: PBMCs or T cells enriched from blood (not recorded which). The receptors come from a woman aged 18-29 years who had been exposed to COVID-19. Each CDR3 is given with its conserved first and last residue. The order of the fields is V gene, D gene, J gene, CDR3 protein. A D gene is named only where the DNA matches it firmly.

>TRBV11-2|TRBD1|TRBJ2-7
CASSLPRGQNYEQYF
>TRBV6-5|TRBD1|TRBJ1-1
CASREDRTSEAFF
>TRBV13|NA|TRBJ1-1
CASSLDRGGRNTEAFF
>TRBV7-5|NA|TRBJ2-3
CVRSLECLLNTDTQYF
>TRBV12-3/TRBV12-4|NA|TRBJ2-1
CASSPGGEQFF
>TRBV7-9|TRBD1|TRBJ1-2
CASSSKGWDSFGYTF
>TRBV28|TRBD1|TRBJ1-2
CASSQMTGTYGYTF
>TRBV7-9|NA|TRBJ1-4
CASSSDSDEKLFF
>TRBV5-1|TRBD2|TRBJ2-7
CASSLTQRGAHEQYF
>TRBV4-2|NA|TRBJ1-2
CASSQDRGSHYGYTF
>TRBV28|TRBD1|TRBJ2-1
CASSPRTGVFF
>TRBV3-1/TRBV3-2|NA|TRBJ2-6
CASSQRLQNWGANVLTF
>TRBV2|NA|TRBJ2-2
CASRGAAGMNTGELFF
>TRBV7-6|NA|TRBJ2-1
CASSLGSGNEQFF
>TRBV28|NA|TRBJ1-2
CASSTAERQRLGYTF
>TRBV2|TRBD2|TRBJ2-1
CASRARLAGQNEQFF
>TRBV11-2|NA|TRBJ1-3
CASSLGGTGNTIYF
>TRBV14|TRBD1|TRBJ2-7
CASSQDTTRTGPSYEQYF
>TRBV27|NA|TRBJ2-7
CASNPSPGGSEQYF
>TRBV3-1/TRBV3-2|TRBD1|TRBJ2-2
CASNPTGQGAAGELFF
>TRBV3-1/TRBV3-2|TRBD1|TRBJ2-5
CASSQSLDRGLGQETQYF
>TRBV2|NA|TRBJ1-5
CASSEALVTGSNQPQHF
>TRBV11-2|NA|TRBJ1-1
CASSLDGIIMNTEAFF
>TRBV2|TRBD1|TRBJ1-6
CASSERDSAYNSPLHF
>TRBV6-5|TRBD1|TRBJ1-1
CASIPTGASEAFF
>TRBV25-1|TRBD2|TRBJ2-3
CASSEWASGDTQYF
>TRBV12-5|TRBD1|TRBJ2-2
CASGPDRVEELFF
>TRBV12-3/TRBV12-4|TRBD2|TRBJ2-5
CASSFRGGETQYF
>TRBV28|TRBD1|TRBJ2-7
CASSSSGTGSSEQYF
>TRBV3-1/TRBV3-2|TRBD1|TRBJ1-2
CASSHLVTGGGNYGYTF
>TRBV15|TRBD1|TRBJ1-1
CATSRDVTGSTEAFF
>TRBV6-5|TRBD1|TRBJ1-5
CASSGWDRVGQPQHF
>TRBV19|NA|TRBJ1-1
CASSPGTLTEAFF
>TRBV28|NA|TRBJ2-7
CASSFIYEQYF
>TRBV7-8|TRBD2|TRBJ2-7
CASSPKGLAVLRISYEQYF
>TRBV6-4|TRBD2|TRBJ2-2
CASSRGETGELFF
>TRBV28|TRBD2|TRBJ2-3
CASSFGTSAIPTQYF
>TRBV7-2|TRBD1|TRBJ2-7
CASSRRAGQGAFEQYF
>TRBV24-1|NA|TRBJ1-6
CATSDTVSNSPLHF
>TRBV11-1|TRBD1|TRBJ2-1
CASSQLQGWTNEQFF
>TRBV27|NA|TRBJ2-7
CASSFISAGEQYF
>TRBV5-5|TRBD1|TRBJ1-5
CASSWDRDQPQHF
>TRBV7-9|TRBD2|TRBJ2-1
CASSLTSGIINEQFF
>TRBV6-5|TRBD1|TRBJ1-2
CASTGTAGYGYTF
>TRBV5-4|NA|TRBJ2-1
CASSLELNPYNEQFF
>TRBV5-5|NA|TRBJ2-7
CASSFTGGWNEQYF
>TRBV7-2|NA|TRBJ1-3
CASSPDPGQPSSGNTIYF
>TRBV30|TRBD2|TRBJ2-3
CAWSVGARGGMDTQYF
>TRBV4-3|NA|TRBJ1-2
CASSQDLGGAVGYTF